Shown below are 27 T cell receptor beta chains from a single sample sequenced in a study of cytomegalovirus exposure and HLA in healthy donors. Primers included in the PCR were 60 Vbeta and 13 Jbeta primers. Sequenced by immunoSEQ multiplex PCR; TCRdb stores in-frame clones only, minus some. The sample carries about 89,000 clones, more than 70% recorded once. The sequencing input was PBMCs. The receptors come from a man aged 25 to 45 in good health and CMV-seronegative.

The V and J genes are TRBV19 and TRBJ1-2; 8 nucleotides align to TRBD1. CDR1 is LNHDA, CDR2 SQIVND, per germline (reference sequence). CDR3 length: 13 amino acids. V trimming: 7 bases; J trimming: 5 bases; junction bases outside the gene matches: 6. The CDR3: CASMGQEEYGYTF. In nucleotides, the CDR3 is TGTGCCAGTATGGGACAGGAGGAATATGGCTACACCTTC. Full variable domain (rest looked up from reference TRBV19 and TRBJ1-2): DGGITQSPKYLFRKEGQNVTLSCEQNLNHDAMYWYRQDPGQGLRLIYYSQIVNDFQKGDIAEGYSVSREKKESFPLTVTSAQKNPTAFYLCASMGQEEYGYTFGSGTRLTVV.

The chain is built from TRBV6-1 and TRBJ2-3; the match to TRBD2 covers 11 bases. The V segment lost 6 bases and the J segment 4 bases; nucleotides outside the gene matches: 3. Germline V lookup: CDR1 MNHNS, CDR2 SASEGT. The CDR3 covers 14 residues. This CDR3 is CASRLAGESDTQYF. DNA for the CDR3: TGTGCCAGCAGACTAGCGGGAGAGTCAGATACGCAGTATTTT.

The chain uses TRBV5-1 and TRBJ2-3; TRBD1 might be the D (5 bases). Trimming took off 2 bases at V and 1 base at J, with 11 bases between the two ends. Germline V gene sequence: CDR1 SGHRS, CDR2 YFSETQ. The CDR3 extends over 15 amino acids. Written as DNA, the CDR3 is TGCGCCAGCAGCTTCACCAGGGCCGGCACAGATACGCAGTATTTT. Translating gives CASSFTRAGTDTQYF.

The chain recombines TRBV7-9 with TRBJ2-5; 10 nucleotides agree with TRBD2. The trim removed 3 bases at V and 3 bases at J, leaving 7 bases unmatched. Germline V gene sequence: CDR1 SEHNR, CDR2 FQNEAQ (reference sequence). The CDR3 consists of 16 residues. The CDR3 spells CASSFRGLASEETQYF. CDR3 coding DNA: TGTGCCAGCAGCTTTCGGGGACTAGCGTCAGAAGAGACCCAGTACTTC.

A few counts support this clone. This chain joins TRBV4-1 and TRBJ1-4; D possibly corresponds to TRBD1 (5 bases). V lost 5 bases and J lost 5, with 15 bases in between. Germline loops: CDR1 MGHRA, CDR2 YSYEKL. The CDR3 extends over 15 amino acids. In DNA form, the CDR3 reads TGCGCCAGCAGCAACCTGGCGGGGGTGAATGAAAAACTGTTTTTT. As protein: CASSNLAGVNEKLFF.

The chain combines TRBV7-4 with TRBJ2-3; TRBD2 is a possible D gene (5 bases). The CDR3 length is 17 residues. Germline V CDR1 and CDR2: SGHVT, SQSDAQ. Trimming shortened V by 2 bases and J by 1 base, and 16 bases separated the two germline ends. The CDR3 spells CASSLCRGFDGTDTQYF. The DNA for the CDR3 is TGTGCCAGCAGCTTATGCAGAGGGTTTGATGGCACAGATACGCAGTATTTT.

The chain joins TRBV5-8 to TRBJ1-5, with a possible D match to TRBD1 (6 bases). V was pared by 0 bases and J by 11 bases, with 15 bases between. The CDR3 has 14 amino acids. Looked up from germline, CDR1 is SGHTS and CDR2 is YDEGEE. CDR3 residues: CASSLVGARMAQHF. In DNA, the CDR3 is TGTGCCAGCAGCTTGGTGGGGGCGAGGATGGCCCAGCATTTT.

V is TRBV5-1 and J is TRBJ2-7; 7 positions match TRBD1. J lost 3 bases, V lost 1 base, and 4 bases had no gene match. Per germline, CDR1 SGHRS and CDR2 YFSETQ. The CDR3 loop spans 14 amino acids. The CDR3 DNA is TGCGCCAGCAGCTTGCAGGGACAGAACTACGAGCAGTACTTC. Protein sequence: CASSLQGQNYEQYF.

The CDR3 loop is CASSIYGVNTGELFF. CDR3 bases: TGTGCCAGTAGTATATACGGAGTGAACACCGGGGAGCTGTTTTTT. The chain joins TRBV19 to TRBJ2-2; D is unresolved. Per germline, CDR1 LNHDA and CDR2 SQIVND (reference sequence). CDR3 length: 15 amino acids. V lost 2 bases and J 1 base, leaving 8 bases between the germline ends.

The CDR3 is CASSSRARGSGGYTF. DNA for the CDR3: TGCGCCAGCAGCTCCCGCGCCAGGGGTTCAGGTGGCTACACCTTC. This chain connects TRBV4-3 to TRBJ1-2, with D perhaps matching TRBD1 (6 bases). The CDR3 length is 15 residues. Between the trimmed V and J ends, which lost 5 bases and 7 bases, there was a span of 20 bases. Germline CDR1 and CDR2: LGHNA and YSLEER.

On this clone itself: One end of the junction does not line up with germline, which may come from a read error. This sequence joins TRBV18 and TRBJ1-2; 7 bases are a match to TRBD1. The CDR3 spans 15 residues. Germline values: CDR1 KGHSH, CDR2 LQKENI. CDR3 loop: CVSSPPTTGILSYTF. CDR3 sequence (DNA): TGTGTCAGCTCACCCCCAACGACAGGGATCCTTAGCTACACCTTC.

The chain uses TRBV11-2 and TRBJ2-7; D call uncertain. This CDR3 region has 12 residues. Trimming took off 2 bases at V and 5 bases at J, with 7 bases between the two ends. Per the germline V gene, CDR1 is SGHAT and CDR2 is FQNNGV. CDR3 sequence reads: CASSLRAHEQYF. CDR3 sequence (DNA): TGTGCCAGCAGCTTACGAGCCCACGAGCAGTACTTC.

J is TRBJ1-2 and V is TRBV7-2; D uncertain. The germline V gene has CDR1 SGHTA and CDR2 FQGNSA. V lost 6 bases to trimming and J lost 7 bases, with 21 bases between them. The CDR3 covers 15 residues. In DNA form, the CDR3 reads TGTGCCAGCAGATCCACCGGAACGACTATTGGTGGCTACACCTTC. It yields the protein CASRSTGTTIGGYTF.

The chain combines TRBV6-5 with TRBJ2-5; 8 bases are a match to TRBD2. From germline, CDR1 is MNHEY and CDR2 SVGAGI. After removal of 0 bases from V and 5 bases from J, the junction contained 8 bases not matched to a gene. This CDR3 is built from 16 residues. CDR3 nucleotide sequence: TGTGCCAGCAGTTACTCTGGGGGTAGCGGGGCGGAGACCCAGTACTTC. Protein sequence: CASSYSGGSGAETQYF.

The chain recombines TRBV2 with TRBJ2-2, with TRBD1 matching 7 bases. The germline gives CDR1 SNHLY, CDR2 FYNNEI. V lost 6 bases to trimming and J lost 0 bases; unmatched junction nucleotides: 4. The CDR3 has 15 residues. The CDR3 here is CASSRDRANTGELFF. CDR3 bases: TGTGCCAGCAGCCGGGACAGAGCGAACACCGGGGAGCTGTTTTTT.

The sample holds a few counts of this clone. This chain joins TRBV9 and TRBJ2-3; D perhaps matches TRBD2 (5 bases). The CDR3 runs to 14 residues. The V end was cut by 0 bases, the J end by 4 bases, with 9 bases between. Germline CDR1 SGDLS, CDR2 YYNGEE. The CDR3 DNA is TGTGCCAGCAGCGTAGCCTCTAGCCCAGATACGCAGTATTTT. Its protein is CASSVASSPDTQYF.

This chain uses TRBV4-1 with TRBJ1-4; the match to TRBD1 covers 10 bases. The CDR3 extends over 20 amino acids. With 4 bases clipped from V and 6 bases from J, the junction kept 20 bases outside the gene matches. Per germline, CDR1 MGHRA and CDR2 YSYEKL. The CDR3: CASSLQDHRDRGLVYEKLFF. The CDR3 DNA follows: TGCGCCAGCAGCCTTCAAGACCACCGGGACAGGGGATTGGTGTATGAAAAACTGTTTTTT.

The V and J genes are TRBV19 and TRBJ1-2; the D gene is possibly TRBD1 (5 bases). V lost 6 bases and J lost 7, with 15 bases in between. Germline V gene sequence: CDR1 LNHDA, CDR2 SQIVND (reference sequence). The CDR3 extends over 13 amino acids. The CDR3: CASSGGRVSGYTF. CDR3 DNA: TGTGCCAGTAGCGGTGGCAGGGTCAGTGGCTACACCTTC.

The rearrangement uses TRBV23-1 and TRBJ1-3, with a weak D call TRBD1 (5 bases). TRBV23-1 is an ORF, with its function uncertain. V shed 7 bases and J shed 5 bases, with 30 bases lying between them. The CDR3 runs to 19 residues. The CDR3 DNA reads as TGCGCCAGCACCCCTCCCCCCACCAAGGGGTTCGACGGAAGAAACACCATATATTTT. Translation gives CASTPPPTKGFDGRNTIYF.

Here the CDR3 DNA reads TGTGCCAGCTCTAGGACAGGGGGCGGCAATCAGCCCCAGCATTTT. Amino acid sequence: CASSRTGGGNQPQHF. The chain links TRBV2 to TRBJ1-5, with 11 bases that match TRBD1. Germline lookup yields CDR1 SNHLY and CDR2 FYNNEI. J gave up 2 bases and V 8 bases, and 5 bases lay outside the gene matches. The CDR3 is made up of 15 amino acids.

The rearrangement joins TRBV6-5 to TRBJ2-7; D possibly corresponds to TRBD2 (5 bases). This CDR3 is 14 amino acids long. Trimming stripped 2 bases from V and 6 bases from J, with 14 bases between. Germline assignment: CDR1 MNHEY and CDR2 SVGAGI. CDR3 DNA sequence: TGTGCCAGCAGTTACGAGGGTCGGGCGGGCGAGCAGTACTTC. Its translation: CASSYEGRAGEQYF.

J is TRBJ1-6 and V is TRBV10-3; TRBD1 matches 10 bases. Germline loops: CDR1 ENHRY, CDR2 SYGVKD. The CDR3 is made up of 14 amino acids. V shed 6 bases, J shed 7 bases, and the junction held 3 bases outside the gene matches. CDR3 sequence: CAIRLGQGNSPLHF. DNA for the CDR3: TGTGCCATCAGGCTGGGACAGGGGAATTCACCCCTCCACTTT.

CDR3 DNA sequence: TGTGCCAGCAGCTCCGCCGGGACAGGGGGTCATGAGCAGTTCTTC. Protein sequence: CASSSAGTGGHEQFF. This rearrangement joins TRBV11-3 to TRBJ2-1; TRBD1 matches at 11 bases. The V gene's germline CDR1 is SGHNT and CDR2 YENEEA. V gave up 4 bases and J gave up 8 bases; unmatched junction bases: 7. The CDR3 length is 15 residues.

The V and J genes are TRBV6-1 and TRBJ2-7; 13 bases fit TRBD2. Per germline, CDR1 MNHNS and CDR2 SASEGT. Unmatched junction bases numbered 2, after V lost 3 bases and J lost 3 bases. The CDR3 sequence is 15 residues long. The DNA of the CDR3 is TGTGCCAGCAGTGAGGGACTAGCGGGAATCTACGAGCAGTACTTC. Its protein is CASSEGLAGIYEQYF.

This clone showed up just once. The J gene is TRBJ2-7, the V gene TRBV6-5; possibly TRBD1 for D (6 bases). Germline V lookup: CDR1 MNHEY, CDR2 SVGAGI. Trimming cost V 5 bases and J 5 bases, with 19 bases left between them. The CDR3 has 15 residues. The chain's CDR3 is CASSPGTYLEDEQYF. The CDR3 DNA is TGTGCCAGCAGTCCCGGGACATACCTAGAGGACGAGCAGTACTTC.

This chain links TRBV7-9 with TRBJ2-1; D is perhaps TRBD1 (5 bases). CDR3 length equals 16 residues. Trimming removed 0 bases from V and 2 bases from J, with 11 bases in between. Germline CDR1 reads SEHNR; CDR2 reads FQNEAQ (reference sequence). Here the CDR3 reads CASSLAAGWPYNEQFF. The CDR3 coding sequence is TGTGCCAGCAGCTTAGCGGCAGGGTGGCCCTACAATGAGCAGTTCTTC.

V is TRBV5-5 and J is TRBJ2-5, with D perhaps TRBD1 (5 bases). Trimming stripped 0 bases from V and 9 bases from J, with 15 bases between. In germline, CDR1 is SGHKS, CDR2 YYEKEE (reference sequence). The CDR3 extends over 14 amino acids. The CDR3 loop is CASSLGPPVGAQYF. CDR3 sequence (DNA): TGTGCCAGCAGCTTGGGCCCCCCGGTAGGGGCCCAGTACTTC.